The source of this TCR beta chain is a study of T-cell memory formation after mild COVID-19. Overall study: Across donors, TCR clusters were largely donor specific.

CDR3 length: 15 amino acids. Germline V gives CDR1 DFQATT, CDR2 SNEGSKA (reference sequence). V lost 2 bases and J lost 3, with 14 bases in between. Findings and caveats of the study: Most CD4+ clones that shrank were in CM and EM, while CD8+ ones turned up in EMRA. Later expanders leaned CD4+, whereas day 15 to 85 contracting clones were balanced CD4/CD8.

5'RACE with constant-segment primers yielded barcoded, UMI-tagged TCR alpha and TCR beta cDNA libraries. TCRdb called the 5' RACE reads again in MiXCR, with one record for every CDR3 protein. The sample records about 180,000 distinct CDR3 sequences, around 16% being singletons. On this clonotype: Antigen: not known.

The chain recombines TRBV20-1 with TRBJ1-5, with D maybe TRBD1 (6 bases). Specimen: PBMCs or a T cell subset sorted from them (not recorded which). The TCR originated in an adult woman who had mild COVID-19 (a few samples of this study predate the infection). Cell type and time point are not known. Here the CDR3 reads CSARTAGAINQPQHF. For the CDR3, the DNA is TGCAGTGCTAGAACGGCAGGGGCTATCAATCAGCCCCAGCATTTT.